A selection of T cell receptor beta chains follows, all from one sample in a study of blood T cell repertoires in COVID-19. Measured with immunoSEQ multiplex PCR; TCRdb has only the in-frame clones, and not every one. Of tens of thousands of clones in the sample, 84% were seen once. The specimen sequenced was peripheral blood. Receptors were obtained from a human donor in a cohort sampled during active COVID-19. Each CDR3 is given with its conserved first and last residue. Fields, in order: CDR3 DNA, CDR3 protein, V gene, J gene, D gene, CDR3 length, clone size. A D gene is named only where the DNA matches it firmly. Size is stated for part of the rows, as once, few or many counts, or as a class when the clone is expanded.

DNA: TGCGCCAGCAGTCAAAACGGGCAGGGGTCCTATTCCTACGAGCAGTACTTC
CDR3: CASSQNGQGSYSYEQYF
V: TRBV23-1
J: TRBJ2-7
D: NA
length: 17
size: NA

DNA: TGTGCCAGCGAAACCGGGGAGACCATGAACACTGAAGCTTTCTTT
CDR3: CASETGETMNTEAFF
V: TRBV18
J: TRBJ1-1
D: NA
length: 15
size: NA

DNA: TGTGCCAGCAGCCAACCAGGACAGTTCTACGAGCAGTACTTC
CDR3: CASSQPGQFYEQYF
V: TRBV28
J: TRBJ2-7
D: NA
length: 14
size: NA

DNA: TGTGCCAGCAGCTTGCAGGTATCAGAGACCCAGTACTTC
CDR3: CASSLQVSETQYF
V: TRBV7-2
J: TRBJ2-5
D: NA
length: 13
size: NA

DNA: TGCGCCAGCAGTGAGTCGTTTCTAGCGGGTCAATCGAACACCGGGGAGCTGTTTTTT
CDR3: CASSESFLAGQSNTGELFF
V: TRBV10-2
J: TRBJ2-2
D: TRBD2
length: 19
size: few

DNA: TGCAGCGTTTCAGGACAGGGGGCATCGTCCACTGAAGCTTTCTTT
CDR3: CSVSGQGASSTEAFF
V: TRBV29-1
J: TRBJ1-1
D: TRBD1
length: 15
size: NA

DNA: TGTGCCAGCAGCTCCTCGACGGGACAGGGCACAGATACGCAGTATTTT
CDR3: CASSSSTGQGTDTQYF
V: TRBV5-4
J: TRBJ2-3
D: TRBD1
length: 16
size: once

DNA: TGTGCCAGCAGCCCAGAAAGACAGGGGGCGGCAGATACGCAGTATTTT
CDR3: CASSPERQGAADTQYF
V: TRBV7-9
J: TRBJ2-3
D: TRBD1
length: 16
size: NA

DNA: TGTGCCAGCAGCTTGGAAGGACAGGAGGATGGCTACACCTTC
CDR3: CASSLEGQEDGYTF
V: TRBV5-4
J: TRBJ1-2
D: TRBD1
length: 14
size: NA

DNA: TGTGCCAGCCTGTTTAGTCCTCCTTCGAGGACAGGGGGAAGGAACACTGAAGCTTTCTTT
CDR3: CASLFSPPSRTGGRNTEAFF
V: TRBV2
J: TRBJ1-1
D: TRBD1
length: 20
size: NA

DNA: TGTGCCAGCAGCTTAGCCCAGGGGGCGGGAAACTATGGCTACACCTTC
CDR3: CASSLAQGAGNYGYTF
V: TRBV7-2
J: TRBJ1-2
D: TRBD1
length: 16
size: NA

DNA: TGTGCCTGGAGTGTTATCTTCGGAGAGACCCAGTACTTC
CDR3: CAWSVIFGETQYF
V: TRBV30
J: TRBJ2-5
D: NA
length: 13
size: NA

DNA: TGCACCAGCAGCCAAGATCGGCTAGCGGGAGCCAATGAGCAGTTCTTC
CDR3: CTSSQDRLAGANEQFF
V: TRBV1
J: TRBJ2-1
D: NA
length: 16
size: NA

DNA: TGCGCCAGCAGTCAATCAGCGGCGGTCTACGAGCAGTACTTC
CDR3: CASSQSAAVYEQYF
V: TRBV23-1
J: TRBJ2-7
D: NA
length: 14
size: NA

DNA: TGTGCCAGCAGCGTAGGAGGAGGGGGCGCGGACGAGCAGTACTTC
CDR3: CASSVGGGGADEQYF
V: TRBV9
J: TRBJ2-7
D: NA
length: 15
size: NA

DNA: TGCGCCAGCAGTGAGTCTCCGGGACAGGGAGGAGATACGCAGTATTTT
CDR3: CASSESPGQGGDTQYF
V: TRBV10-1
J: TRBJ2-3
D: TRBD1
length: 16
size: NA

DNA: TGCGCCAGCAGCTTACAGAACACCGGGGAGCTGTTTTTT
CDR3: CASSLQNTGELFF
V: TRBV5-1
J: TRBJ2-2
D: NA
length: 13
size: NA

DNA: TGTGCCAGCAGGGAGGGACTAGCGGAATACTACGAGCAGTACTTC
CDR3: CASREGLAEYYEQYF
V: TRBV6-5
J: TRBJ2-7
D: TRBD2
length: 15
size: NA

DNA: TGTGCCAGCAGCTTGGGCGGGAGTGTCGACGAGCAGTACTTC
CDR3: CASSLGGSVDEQYF
V: TRBV5-4
J: TRBJ2-7
D: TRBD2
length: 14
size: NA

DNA: TGTGCAAGTCGCTTTGACACTTTCCAAGAGACCCAGTACTTC
CDR3: CASRFDTFQETQYF
V: TRBV12-2
J: TRBJ2-5
D: NA
length: 14
size: NA

DNA: TGTGCCACCAGCAGAGTTCGGAGCGGGGACACTGAAGCTTTCTTT
CDR3: CATSRVRSGDTEAFF
V: TRBV15
J: TRBJ1-1
D: NA
length: 15
size: NA

DNA: TGTGCCAGCAAATGGGACAGGGGTAGAAACACTGAAGCTTTCTTT
CDR3: CASKWDRGRNTEAFF
V: TRBV2
J: TRBJ1-1
D: TRBD1
length: 15
size: once

DNA: TGTGCCAGCAGTGACGGGACAGGGGCTCAAAGGCACGAGCAGTACTTC
CDR3: CASSDGTGAQRHEQYF
V: TRBV2
J: TRBJ2-7
D: TRBD1
length: 16
size: NA

DNA: TGTGCCAGCAGCCCGGGCGGGGGGCCGGATACGCAGTATTTT
CDR3: CASSPGGGPDTQYF
V: TRBV11-2
J: TRBJ2-3
D: TRBD2
length: 14
size: NA